These 14 T cell receptor beta chains came from one sample sequenced in a study of blood T cell repertoires in COVID-19. Measured with immunoSEQ multiplex PCR; TCRdb has only the in-frame clones, and not every one. The sample includes 200,000 to 250,000 clones, 75% to 85% of them seen just once. Sequencing used peripheral blood. The receptors were sampled from a woman in her 70s with acute or convalescent COVID-19.

In this sample, this clone turned up once. This rearrangement joins TRBV5-6 to TRBJ2-5; 7 positions agree with TRBD1. Germline loops: CDR1 SGHDT, CDR2 YYEEEE. The ends lost 6 bases at V and 3 bases at J; junction bases unmatched: 5. The CDR3 consists of 13 residues. CDR3 nucleotide sequence: TGTGCCAGCAACTTCGGGACAGAAGAGACCCAGTACTTC. Protein sequence: CASNFGTEETQYF.

The V call is TRBV2, the J call TRBJ1-2; 8 bases map to TRBD1. Germline CDR1 and CDR2: SNHLY and FYNNEI. The CDR3 is 12 amino acids. V lost 9 bases to trimming and J lost 11 bases; unmatched junction nucleotides: 11. CDR3 in amino acids: CASIDRGSGYTF. In DNA, the CDR3 is TGTGCCAGTATAGACAGGGGCTCTGGGTACACCTTC.

This clone was observed a single time. V is TRBV6-2 or TRBV6-3 and J is TRBJ2-7, with D possibly being TRBD2 (6 bases). V lost 6 bases and J lost 3, with 18 bases in between. This CDR3 is built from 15 residues. The V gene's germline CDR1 is MNHEY and CDR2 SVGEGT. The CDR3 here is CASSSLVVGGYEQYF. For the CDR3, the DNA is TGTGCCAGCAGCTCCCTGGTGGTCGGGGGCTACGAGCAGTACTTC.

The chain joins TRBV10-3 to TRBJ1-5, with a possible D match to TRBD1 (5 bases). V dropped 3 bases and J dropped 6 bases, with 12 bases sitting between them. The CDR3 totals 14 residues. CDR1 is ENHRY, CDR2 SYGVKD, per germline. The CDR3 DNA sequence: TGTGCCATCAGTGAACAGGAACGCGGTCAGCCCCAGCATTTT. Translating it yields CAISEQERGQPQHF.

The rearrangement uses TRBV11-3 and TRBJ2-2, with a possible D match to TRBD1 (5 bases). V was shortened by 3 bases and J by 2 bases, with 10 bases between the two germline ends. Germline V gene lookup returns CDR1 SGHNT and CDR2 YENEEA. CDR3 length: 15 residues. CDR3 DNA sequence: TGTGCCAGCAGCTTCGTGACAGCTAACACCGGGGAGCTGTTTTTT. It codes for CASSFVTANTGELFF.

This clone showed up just once. V gene TRBV6-1 combines with J gene TRBJ1-6; 7 nucleotides agree with TRBD1. This CDR3 spans 14 amino acids. CDR1 and CDR2 (germline): MNHNS, SASEGT. V lost 5 bases, J lost 8 bases, and 6 bases stayed unmatched. The CDR3 DNA follows: TGTGCCAGCAGTCACCGGGACAGAGATTCACCCCTCCACTTT. It yields the protein CASSHRDRDSPLHF.

The chain is built from TRBV7-8 and TRBJ2-2, with D possibly matching TRBD1 (6 bases). In germline, CDR1 is SGHVS, CDR2 FQNEAQ. The length of the CDR3 is 15 residues. The V end lost 5 bases, the J end lost 4 bases, and 14 bases lay between the germline ends. The CDR3 spells CASSPGLGGTGELFF. The CDR3 region has the DNA TGTGCCAGCAGCCCAGGTCTAGGGGGCACCGGGGAGCTGTTTTTT.

V gene TRBV12-3 or TRBV12-4 combines with J gene TRBJ1-5; D not certain. This CDR3 region has 12 residues. V dropped 4 bases and J dropped 3 bases, with 4 bases sitting between them. The CDR3 nucleotides read TGTGCCAGCAGTTCTTACAATCAGCCCCAGCATTTT. Translating gives CASSSYNQPQHF.

This chain uses TRBV2 with TRBJ1-3; D remains unclear. The CDR3 runs 14 residues. The germline gives CDR1 SNHLY, CDR2 FYNNEI. V shed 5 bases and J shed 4 bases, with 12 bases lying between them. The CDR3 region is CASSLENIGNTIYF. CDR3 DNA sequence: TGTGCCAGCAGTCTAGAAAATATAGGAAACACCATATATTTT.

The genes are TRBV18 and TRBJ2-3; perhaps TRBD2 as D (6 bases). Germline CDR1 KGHSH, CDR2 LQKENI. The CDR3 has 16 amino acids. Trimming pared 2 bases from V and 2 bases from J, leaving 14 bases between. DNA of the CDR3: TGTGCCAGCTCACCAGTAATAGCGGAGCACACAGATACGCAGTATTTT. Amino acid sequence: CASSPVIAEHTDTQYF.

This clone came up once. This rearrangement joins TRBV3-1 (or the pseudogene TRBV3-2) to TRBJ1-1; D is unresolved. The CDR3 covers 11 residues. The V gene's germline CDR1 is LGHDT and CDR2 YNNKEL (reference sequence). The V and J ends lost 3 bases and 6 bases respectively, with 5 bases between them. The CDR3 loop is CASSHSAEAFF. The CDR3 coding sequence is TGTGCCAGCAGCCACAGTGCTGAAGCTTTCTTT.

The gene calls are TRBV7-9 and TRBJ1-1, with 7 bases matching TRBD1. Germline assignment: CDR1 SEHNR and CDR2 FQNEAQ (reference sequence). After removal of 1 base from V and 5 bases from J, the junction contained 13 bases not matched to a gene. The CDR3 runs to 17 residues. The CDR3 loop is CASSLGVRQGSQTEAFF. The CDR3 DNA reads TGTGCCAGCAGCTTAGGGGTTCGACAGGGTTCGCAAACTGAAGCTTTCTTT.

The CDR3 sequence: CASSLGLGTDTQYF. The CDR3 DNA follows: TGCGCCAGCAGCTTGGGGCTAGGAACAGATACGCAGTATTTT. This chain connects TRBV5-1 to TRBJ2-3; D is undetermined. Trimming removed 0 bases at V and 3 bases at J, with 8 bases between. The germline V gene has CDR1 SGHRS and CDR2 YFSETQ. The CDR3 covers 14 residues.

As DNA, the CDR3 is TGTGCCAGCAGCCCTTTGGACAGGGGCACTGAAGCTTTCTTT. It translates to CASSPLDRGTEAFF. The chain has TRBV7-9 and TRBJ1-1, with 9 bases fitting TRBD1. Trimming took 5 bases from V and 4 from J; bases not matched to a gene: 5. The CDR3 is 14 residues long. Per the germline V gene, CDR1 is SEHNR and CDR2 is FQNEAQ (reference sequence).